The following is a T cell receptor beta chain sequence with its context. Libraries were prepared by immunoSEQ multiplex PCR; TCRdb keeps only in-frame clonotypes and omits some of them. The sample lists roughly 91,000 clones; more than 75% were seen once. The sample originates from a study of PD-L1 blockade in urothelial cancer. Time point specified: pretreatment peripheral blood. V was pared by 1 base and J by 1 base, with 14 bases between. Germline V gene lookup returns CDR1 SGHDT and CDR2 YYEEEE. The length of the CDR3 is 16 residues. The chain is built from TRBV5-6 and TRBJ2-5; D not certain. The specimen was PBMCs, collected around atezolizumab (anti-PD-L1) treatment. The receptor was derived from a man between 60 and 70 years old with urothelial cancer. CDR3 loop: CASSLLTAEPQETQYF. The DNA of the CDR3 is TGTGCCAGCAGCTTGCTTACAGCCGAGCCCCAAGAGACCCAGTACTTC.